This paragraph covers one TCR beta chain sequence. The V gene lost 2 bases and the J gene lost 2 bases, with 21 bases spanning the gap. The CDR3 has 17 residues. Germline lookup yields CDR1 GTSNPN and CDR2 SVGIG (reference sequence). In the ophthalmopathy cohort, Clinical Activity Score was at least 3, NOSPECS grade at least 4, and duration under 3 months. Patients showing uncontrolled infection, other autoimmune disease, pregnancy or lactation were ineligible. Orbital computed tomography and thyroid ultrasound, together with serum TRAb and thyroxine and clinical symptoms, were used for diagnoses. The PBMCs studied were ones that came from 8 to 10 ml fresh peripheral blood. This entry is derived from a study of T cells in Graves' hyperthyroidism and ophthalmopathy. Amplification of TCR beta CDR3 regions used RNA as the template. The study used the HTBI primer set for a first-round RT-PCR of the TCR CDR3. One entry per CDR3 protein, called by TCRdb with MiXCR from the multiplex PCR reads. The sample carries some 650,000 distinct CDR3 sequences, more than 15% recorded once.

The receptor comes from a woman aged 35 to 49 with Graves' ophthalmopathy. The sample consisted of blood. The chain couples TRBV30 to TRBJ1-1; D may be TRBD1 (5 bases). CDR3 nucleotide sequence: TGTGCCTGGAGTCTCCCCCCATACGGGGGGGTTAACACTGAAGCTTTCTTT. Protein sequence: CAWSLPPYGGVNTEAFF.